What follows are 21 T cell receptor beta chains derived from one specimen sequenced in a study of T-cell reconstitution after alpha-beta-depleted transplantation in children (dated by TCRdb to the mid-2010s). The receptor library was made with PCR. The reads were generated on an Illumina HiSeq 2500. TCR library preparation used molecular barcoding, with unique molecular identifiers applied to normalize quantification of the TCRbeta repertoire. TCRdb reran the public reads through fastp at Q25 and MiXCR, keeping productive beta chains. Here each entry gathers all rows of one CDR3 protein and keeps the most common genes and DNA. Within this sample are some 520,000 distinct CDR3 sequences, with 30% to 35% of them counted one time only. Of the sample, around 2.3% is held by the ten largest clones. This material consisted of PBMCs from the stem cell graft donor, taken from the stem cell graft. The receptors shown here come from a human donor who donated a stem cell graft to a child with aplastic anemia.

The table lists this clonotype with a few counts. The chain is built from TRBV18 and TRBJ2-5, with D possibly TRBD1 on 6 matching bases. Trimming removed 8 bases from V and 3 bases from J, with 13 bases in between. The CDR3 covers 13 residues. CDR1 KGHSH and CDR2 LQKENI come from the germline V gene. The CDR3 DNA is TGTGCCAGCAGCCCAAGGACAGAAGAGACCCAGTACTTC. Protein: CASSPRTEETQYF.

This clonotype was observed a handful of times. The chain links TRBV10-2 to TRBJ2-1; 7 bases agree with TRBD2. V lost 6 bases and J lost 0; bases outside the gene matches: 17. This CDR3 has 19 amino acids. Germline V gene sequence: CDR1 WSHSY, CDR2 SAAADI. CDR3 sequence reads: CASRKPMGLKDSSYNEQFF. The DNA for the CDR3 is TGCGCCAGCAGGAAACCCATGGGACTAAAAGATTCCTCCTACAATGAGCAGTTCTTC.

This clonotype was observed a handful of times. V and J are TRBV30 and TRBJ1-2; 8 bases fit TRBD1. The germline gives CDR1 GTSNPN, CDR2 SVGIG (reference sequence). The ends lost 1 base at V and 0 bases at J; junction bases unmatched: 7. This CDR3 has 16 amino acids. The CDR3 loop reads CAWSEPGQEANYGYTF. For the CDR3, the DNA is TGTGCCTGGAGTGAGCCGGGACAGGAGGCTAACTATGGCTACACCTTC.

V usage is TRBV28 and J usage is TRBJ1-2; TRBD1 matches at 8 bases. V lost 3 bases, J lost 4 bases, and 4 bases stayed unmatched. This CDR3 is built from 14 residues. The V gene's germline CDR1 is MDHEN and CDR2 SYDVKM. This CDR3 reads CASSLNRGAYGYTF. The CDR3 bases are TGTGCCAGCAGTTTGAACAGGGGGGCCTATGGCTACACCTTC.

The V and J genes are TRBV6-1 and TRBJ1-1, with unresolved D. Germline V gene sequence: CDR1 MNHNS, CDR2 SASEGT. This CDR3 is 14 amino acids long. V lost 5 bases and J lost 0, with 10 bases in between. CDR3 loop: CASSTHRVNTEAFF. Here the CDR3 DNA reads TGTGCCAGCAGTACCCATAGAGTGAACACTGAAGCTTTCTTT.

This clonotype was observed a few times. V is TRBV10-3 and J is TRBJ1-6; 9 nucleotides line up with TRBD1. Trimming removed 5 bases from V and 5 bases from J; junction bases left unmatched: 1. The CDR3 covers 14 residues. Germline assignment: CDR1 ENHRY and CDR2 SYGVKD. The CDR3: CAISRDRDNSPLHF. CDR3 nucleotide sequence: TGTGCCATCAGTCGGGACAGGGATAATTCACCCCTCCACTTT.

This chain connects TRBV20-1 to TRBJ1-5; 7 bases agree with TRBD1. With 1 base clipped from V and 7 bases from J, the junction kept 7 bases outside the gene matches. The CDR3 has 14 amino acids. Germline V gives CDR1 DFQATT, CDR2 SNEGSKA (reference sequence). CDR3 sequence: CSARVTGADQPQHF. In DNA form, the CDR3 reads TGCAGTGCTAGAGTTACAGGGGCTGACCAGCCCCAGCATTTT.

This sequence joins TRBV14 and TRBJ1-3, with unresolved D. The germline V gene encodes CDR1 SGHDN and CDR2 FVKESK. The CDR3 spans 11 residues. With 0 bases removed from V and 8 bases from J, the gap between germline ends came to 2 bases. The CDR3 loop is CASSQEYTIYF. CDR3 nucleotides: TGTGCCAGCAGCCAAGAGTACACCATATATTTT.

This chain uses TRBV10-3 with TRBJ2-7; D is perhaps TRBD1 or TRBD2 (5 bases each). V was trimmed by 10 bases and J by 6 bases, leaving 22 bases between them. This CDR3 spans 14 amino acids. Germline values: CDR1 ENHRY, CDR2 SYGVKD. The CDR3: CATGKGLGASEQYV. CDR3 coding DNA: TGTGCCACGGGAAAGGGCTTAGGGGCTTCCGAGCAGTACGTC.

The genes are TRBV7-9 and TRBJ2-1; 9 bases align to TRBD2. Germline V gene lookup returns CDR1 SEHNR and CDR2 FQNEAQ (reference sequence). This CDR3 has 14 residues. Trimming took 1 base from V and 10 from J; bases not matched to a gene: 5. CDR3 nucleotides: TGTGCCAGCAGCTTAGGCGGGAGGGCCGGAGAGCAGTTCTTC. As protein: CASSLGGRAGEQFF. Full variable domain (missing parts from reference TRBV7-9 and TRBJ2-1): DTGVSQNPRHKITKRGQNVTFRCDPISEHNRLYWYRQTLGQGPEFLTYFQNEAQLEKSRLLSDRFSAERPKGSFSTLEIQRTEQGDSAMYLCASSLGGRAGEQFFGPGTRLTVL.

The J gene is TRBJ1-1, the V gene TRBV5-1, with D possibly matching TRBD1 (6 bases). CDR3 length equals 16 residues. Germline values: CDR1 SGHRS, CDR2 YFSETQ. Trimming removed 4 bases from V and 0 bases from J, with 16 bases in between. The CDR3 DNA is TGCGCCAGCAGCGGCTGGGACACCTTCATGAACACTGAAGCTTTCTTT. As protein: CASSGWDTFMNTEAFF.

The rearrangement joins TRBV6-1 to TRBJ1-2, with 7 bases aligning to TRBD1. The junction had 9 bases not matched to a gene; V was cut back by 4 bases and J by 1 base. Germline-derived CDR1 and CDR2 are MNHNS and SASEGT. The CDR3 has 16 amino acids. CDR3 loop: CASSVTGALSNYGYTF. The CDR3 DNA is TGTGCCAGCAGTGTAACAGGGGCCCTAAGTAACTATGGCTACACCTTC.

The rearrangement links TRBV29-1 to TRBJ1-4; the D is unclear. V was pared by 7 bases and J by 3 bases, with 18 bases between. The CDR3 loop spans 15 amino acids. The germline CDR1 and CDR2 sequences are SQVTM and ANQGSEA. The CDR3 DNA is TGCAGCGCACGGACCGCGCTGCCCGCTAATGAAAAACTGTTTTTT. Amino acids: CSARTALPANEKLFF.

The chain employs TRBV10-3 and TRBJ1-4, with TRBD1 identical over 8 bases. J lost 0 bases, V lost 4 bases, and 10 bases had no gene match. CDR1 is ENHRY and CDR2 is SYGVKD in the germline V gene. The CDR3 consists of 18 residues. CDR3 nucleotide sequence: TGTGCCATCAGTGGGGGGACAGGAAACCTTGCAACTAATGAAAAACTGTTTTTT. This translates into CAISGGTGNLATNEKLFF.

The chain links TRBV28 to TRBJ1-2; 10 bases agree with TRBD1. Germline-derived CDR1 and CDR2 are MDHEN and SYDVKM. The CDR3 extends over 12 amino acids. Trimming at V came to 6 bases and at J to 10 bases, leaving 5 bases not matched to a gene. The CDR3 reads CASRPGQGPYTF. The CDR3 region has the DNA TGTGCCAGCAGGCCGGGACAGGGGCCCTACACCTTC.

The CDR3 DNA follows: TGCGCCAGCAGCCTCTCCCCCGGGACGCCGAGCACAGATACGCAGTATTTT. It specifies CASSLSPGTPSTDTQYF. This chain uses TRBV5-1 with TRBJ2-3, with D tentatively TRBD1 or TRBD2 (5 bases each). Trimming took off 4 bases at V and 0 bases at J, with 18 bases between the two ends. The CDR3 loop spans 17 amino acids. CDR1 is SGHRS, CDR2 YFSETQ, per germline. The whole variable domain, filled in from reference TRBV5-1 and TRBJ2-3, reads KAGVTQTPRYLIKTRGQQVTLSCSPISGHRSVSWYQQTPGQGLQFLFEYFSETQRNKGNFPGRFSGRQFSNSRSEMNVSTLELGDSALYLCASSLSPGTPSTDTQYFGPGTRLTVL.

V and J are TRBV3-1 and TRBJ2-4; TRBD1 might be the D (6 bases). There are 16 residues in the CDR3. V was shortened by 1 base and J by 3 bases, with 13 bases between the two germline ends. CDR1 and CDR2 (germline): LGHDT, YNNKEL (reference sequence). This CDR3 reads CASSQGAQGIKNIQYF. CDR3 bases: TGTGCCAGCAGCCAAGGAGCTCAGGGGATCAAAAACATTCAGTACTTC.

This sequence joins TRBV6-1 and TRBJ1-2; 7 positions match TRBD1. Trimming took 2 bases from V and 4 from J; bases not matched to a gene: 7. The CDR3 is 15 residues long. In germline, CDR1 is MNHNS, CDR2 SASEGT. CDR3 residues: CASSESGTVIYGYTF. The CDR3 nucleotides read TGTGCCAGCAGTGAATCTGGGACAGTAATCTATGGCTACACCTTC.

This clonotype was detected only a few times. The V gene is TRBV3-1, the J gene TRBJ2-7; D remains ambiguous. The V and J ends lost 0 bases and 0 bases respectively, with 9 bases between them. The CDR3 length is 15 residues. The germline V gene has CDR1 LGHDT and CDR2 YNNKEL (reference sequence). The DNA of the CDR3 is TGTGCCAGCAGCCAAGAACTGACCGTCTCCTACGAGCAGTACTTC. Its translation is CASSQELTVSYEQYF.

This chain connects TRBV5-1 to TRBJ2-1; maybe TRBD2 (5 bases). Germline V CDR1 and CDR2: SGHRS, YFSETQ. V shed 7 bases and J shed 3 bases, with 32 bases lying between them. The CDR3 length is 20 residues. In nucleotides, the CDR3 is TGCGCCAGCGGACGTCGAGGGCCGAGACTCAAGCAGCAATACTACAATGAGCAGTTCTTC. Its translation: CASGRRGPRLKQQYYNEQFF.

V is TRBV7-2 and J is TRBJ1-2; the D gene is possibly TRBD1 (5 bases). The CDR3 is 14 residues long. Trimming took off 5 bases at V and 5 bases at J, with 15 bases between the two ends. Germline-derived CDR1 and CDR2 are SGHTA and FQGNSA. Written as DNA, the CDR3 is TGTGCCAGCAGCCTCGGGGGAACCCCTTATGGCTACACCTTC. Translating it yields CASSLGGTPYGYTF.